Listed here are 6 T cell receptor beta chains from one sample, sequenced in a study of cytomegalovirus exposure and HLA in healthy donors. Both 60 Vbeta primers and 13 Jbeta primers went into the PCR. The protocol was immunoSEQ multiplex PCR, while the TCRdb copy is restricted to in-frame clones and leaves out a portion. Found here are fewer than 250,000 clones, around 79% of them singletons; the top ten hold around 1.4%. Sequencing was done on a sample of PBMCs. All receptors come from a woman between 50 and 59 years old in good health and CMV-seronegative.

V usage is TRBV5-4 and J usage is TRBJ2-7, with 7 bases that match TRBD2. After removal of 1 base from V and 6 bases from J, the junction contained 10 bases not matched to a gene. CDR1 SGHNT and CDR2 YYREEE come from the germline V gene (reference sequence). The CDR3 runs 15 residues. The CDR3: CASSLSSAGAREQYF. DNA of the CDR3: TGTGCCAGCAGCTTGAGCTCGGCGGGAGCTCGCGAGCAGTACTTC.

This chain joins TRBV7-2 and TRBJ1-2, with TRBD1 matching over 7 bases. Germline loops: CDR1 SGHTA, CDR2 FQGNSA. Trimming cost V 5 bases and J 7 bases; bases outside gene matches: 13. The CDR3 length is 15 residues. In DNA form, the CDR3 reads TGTGCCAGCAGCCCCACAATTAGGGGGCAGGGTGGCTACACCTTC. Its protein product is CASSPTIRGQGGYTF.

The chain combines TRBV5-1 with TRBJ2-7, with TRBD2 matching 13 bases. J gave up 4 bases and V 4 bases, and 8 bases lay outside the gene matches. This CDR3 region has 16 residues. The germline CDR1 and CDR2 sequences are SGHRS and YFSETQ. The CDR3 sequence is CASSVRTSGSRYEQYF. The CDR3 DNA follows: TGCGCCAGCAGCGTTAGGACTAGCGGGAGTCGGTACGAGCAGTACTTC. Full variable domain (rest looked up from reference TRBV5-1 and TRBJ2-7): KAGVTQTPRYLIKTRGQQVTLSCSPISGHRSVSWYQQTPGQGLQFLFEYFSETQRNKGNFPGRFSGRQFSNSRSEMNVSTLELGDSALYLCASSVRTSGSRYEQYFGPGTRLTVT.

The chain has TRBV7-3 and TRBJ2-5; possible D gene TRBD1, 5 bases. Trimming took off 1 base at V and 5 bases at J, with 11 bases between the two ends. Looked up from germline, CDR1 is SGHTA and CDR2 is FQGTGA. The CDR3 has 14 residues. The CDR3 sequence is CASSLNRQGETQYF. CDR3 DNA: TGTGCCAGCAGCTTAAACAGGCAGGGTGAGACCCAGTACTTC.

This chain links TRBV9 with TRBJ2-3; TRBD1 agrees at 11 bases. Germline CDR1 and CDR2: SGDLS and YYNGEE. J was trimmed by 3 bases and V by 0 bases; bases with no gene match: 6. The CDR3 extends over 17 amino acids. CDR3 in amino acids: CASSVVKGQGGTDTQYF. CDR3 sequence (DNA): TGTGCCAGCAGCGTAGTCAAGGGACAGGGGGGAACAGATACGCAGTATTTT.

The sample holds a few counts of this clone. This chain joins TRBV4-3 and TRBJ2-6; D ambiguous. The CDR3 has 15 amino acids. From germline, CDR1 is LGHNA and CDR2 YSLEER. The V gene lost 1 base and the J gene lost 10 bases, with 14 bases spanning the gap. The CDR3 sequence: CASSQVLRGLNVLTF. CDR3 coding DNA: TGCGCCAGCAGCCAAGTTTTGAGAGGTTTAAACGTCCTGACTTTC.